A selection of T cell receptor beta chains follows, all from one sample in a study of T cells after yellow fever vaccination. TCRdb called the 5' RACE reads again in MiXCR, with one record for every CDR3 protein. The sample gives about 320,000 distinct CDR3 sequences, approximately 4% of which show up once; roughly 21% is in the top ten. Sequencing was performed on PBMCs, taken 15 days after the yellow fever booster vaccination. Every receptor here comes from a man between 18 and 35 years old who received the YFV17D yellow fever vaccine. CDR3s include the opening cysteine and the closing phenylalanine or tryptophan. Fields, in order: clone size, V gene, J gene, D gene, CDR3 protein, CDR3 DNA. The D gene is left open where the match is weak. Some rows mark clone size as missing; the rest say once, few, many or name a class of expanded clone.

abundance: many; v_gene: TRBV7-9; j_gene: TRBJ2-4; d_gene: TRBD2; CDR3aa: CASRVSGGKNIQYF; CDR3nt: TGTGCCAGCAGAGTCAGCGGGGGCAAAAACATTCAGTACTTC
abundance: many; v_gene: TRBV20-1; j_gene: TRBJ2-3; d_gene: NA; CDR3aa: CTASLVTSTDTQYF; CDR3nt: TGCACAGCCTCCTTGGTGACTAGCACAGATACGCAGTATTTT
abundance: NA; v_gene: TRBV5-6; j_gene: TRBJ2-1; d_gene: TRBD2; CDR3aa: CASSRRDSGAYEQFF; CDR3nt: TGTGCCAGCAGCCGGCGGGATAGCGGGGCGTATGAGCAGTTCTTC
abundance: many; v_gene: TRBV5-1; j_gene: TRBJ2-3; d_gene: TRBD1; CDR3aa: CASSSGQGSTDTQYF; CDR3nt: TGTGCCAGCAGCTCCGGACAGGGCAGCACAGATACGCAGTATTTT
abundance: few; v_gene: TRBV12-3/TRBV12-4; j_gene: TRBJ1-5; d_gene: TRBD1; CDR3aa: CASSPGQGEQPQHF; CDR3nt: TGTGCCAGCAGTCCCGGACAGGGAGAACAGCCCCAGCATTTT
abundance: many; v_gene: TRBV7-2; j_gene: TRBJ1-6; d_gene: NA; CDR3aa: CASSFQGNSPLHF; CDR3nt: TGTGCCAGCAGCTTCCAGGGGAATTCACCCCTCCACTTT
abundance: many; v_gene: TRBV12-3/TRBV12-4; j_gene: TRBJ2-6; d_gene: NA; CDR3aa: CASSSGANVLTF; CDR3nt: TGTGCCAGCAGTTCCGGGGCCAACGTCCTGACTTTC
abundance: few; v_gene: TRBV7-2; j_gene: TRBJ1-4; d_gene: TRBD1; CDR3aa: CASSWTQGVDEKLFF; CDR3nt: TGTGCCAGCAGCTGGACCCAGGGGGTGGATGAAAAACTGTTTTTT
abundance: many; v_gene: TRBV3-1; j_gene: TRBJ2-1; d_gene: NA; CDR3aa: CASSQDTRTEQFF; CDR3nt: TGTGCCAGCAGCCAAGATACACGGACTGAGCAGTTCTTC
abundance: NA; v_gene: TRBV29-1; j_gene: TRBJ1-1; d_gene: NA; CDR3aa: CSVETGLNTEAFF; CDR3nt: TGCAGCGTCGAAACGGGGTTAAACACTGAAGCTTTCTTT
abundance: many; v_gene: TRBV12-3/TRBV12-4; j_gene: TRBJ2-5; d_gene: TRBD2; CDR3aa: CASSFQSTWTSGVPGETQYF; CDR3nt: TGTGCCAGCAGTTTCCAATCAACTTGGACTAGCGGGGTCCCGGGGGAGACCCAGTACTTC
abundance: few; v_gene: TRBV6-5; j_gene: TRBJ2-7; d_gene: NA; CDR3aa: CASSYSSQAYEQYF; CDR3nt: TGTGCCAGCAGTTACTCGAGCCAAGCCTACGAGCAGTACTTC
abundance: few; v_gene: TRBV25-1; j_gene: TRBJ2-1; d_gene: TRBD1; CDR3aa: CASSPPRDRAYNEQFF; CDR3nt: TGTGCCAGCAGCCCCCCCCGGGACAGAGCATACAATGAGCAGTTCTTC
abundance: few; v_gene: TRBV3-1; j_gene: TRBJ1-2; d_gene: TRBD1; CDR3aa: CASSRLPQGVNYGYTF; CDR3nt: TGTGCCAGCAGCCGACTCCCACAGGGGGTGAACTATGGCTACACCTTC
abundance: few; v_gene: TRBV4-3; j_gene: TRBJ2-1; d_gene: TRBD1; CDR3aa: CASSHRDRGVGEQFF; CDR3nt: TGCGCCAGCAGCCACCGGGACAGGGGTGTGGGTGAGCAGTTCTTC
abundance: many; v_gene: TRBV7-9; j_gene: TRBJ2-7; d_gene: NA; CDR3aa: CASSLSSGPSRSYEQYF; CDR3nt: TGTGCCAGCAGCTTAAGTTCGGGGCCGTCGAGATCCTACGAGCAGTACTTC
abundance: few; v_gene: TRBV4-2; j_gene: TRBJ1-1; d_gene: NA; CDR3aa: CASSQDPGGRRVNTEAFF; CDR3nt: TGTGCCAGCAGCCAAGACCCTGGAGGGCGGCGAGTGAACACTGAAGCTTTCTTT
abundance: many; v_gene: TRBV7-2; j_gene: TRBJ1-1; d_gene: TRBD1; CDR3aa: CASSWGSDKTTDRENTEAFF; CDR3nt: TGTGCCAGCAGTTGGGGTTCGGACAAAACAACGGACAGGGAGAACACTGAAGCTTTCTTT
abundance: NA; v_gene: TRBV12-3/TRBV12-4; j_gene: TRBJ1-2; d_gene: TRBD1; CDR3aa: CASSGTGATSNYGYTF; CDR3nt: TGTGCCAGCAGCGGGACAGGGGCTACTTCTAACTATGGCTACACCTTC
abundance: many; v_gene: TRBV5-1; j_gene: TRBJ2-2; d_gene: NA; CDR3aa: CASSLAGLAQGTGELFF; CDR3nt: TGCGCCAGCAGCTTGGCGGGTCTAGCCCAGGGCACCGGGGAGCTGTTTTTT
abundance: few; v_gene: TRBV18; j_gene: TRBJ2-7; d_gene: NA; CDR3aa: CASSPGEAYEQYF; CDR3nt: TGTGCCAGCTCACCGGGGGAGGCCTACGAGCAGTACTTC
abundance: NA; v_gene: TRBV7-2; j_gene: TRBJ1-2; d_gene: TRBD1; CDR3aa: CASSLSGHTGDGYTF; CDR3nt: TGTGCCAGCAGCCTCAGCGGGCACACAGGGGATGGCTACACCTTC
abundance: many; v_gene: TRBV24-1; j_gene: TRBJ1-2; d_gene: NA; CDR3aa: CATSEAYRAGYTF; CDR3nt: TGTGCCACCAGTGAAGCTTACAGGGCCGGCTACACCTTC
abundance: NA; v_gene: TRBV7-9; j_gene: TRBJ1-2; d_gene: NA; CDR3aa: CASSLNSGSNYGYTF; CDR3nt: TGTGCCAGCAGCTTAAATAGCGGCAGTAACTATGGCTACACCTTC
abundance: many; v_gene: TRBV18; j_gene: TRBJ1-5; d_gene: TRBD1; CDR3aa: CASSPGTGWDQPQHF; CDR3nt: TGTGCCAGCTCACCCGGGACAGGTTGGGATCAGCCCCAGCATTTT
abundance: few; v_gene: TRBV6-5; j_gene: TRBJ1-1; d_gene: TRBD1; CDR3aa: CASTQGGTNTEAFF; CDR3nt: TGTGCCAGCACCCAGGGGGGGACGAACACTGAAGCTTTCTTT
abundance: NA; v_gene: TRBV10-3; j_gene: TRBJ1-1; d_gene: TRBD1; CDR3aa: CAISGQGNEAFF; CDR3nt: TGTGCCATCAGTGGACAGGGGAATGAAGCTTTCTTT